Given below is one T cell receptor (beta chain) in context. Antigen specificity is unknown. These data originate in a study of cytomegalovirus exposure and HLA in healthy donors. Across the study: Among the 398 genotyped donors, 81% were placed in the Caucasian-associated ancestry cluster.

In the PCR, 60 Vbeta and 13 Jbeta primers were used. Profiling relied on immunoSEQ multiplex PCR, and the TCRdb table lists in-frame clones only, not all of them. The table shows roughly 96,000 clones, with around 79% occurring only once. Findings and caveats of the study: Association of 16,951 TCR beta sequences with HLA alleles was found at 0.05 false discovery rate in a later analysis. A later analysis linked a missense variant in DCLRE1C to the trimming of TCR beta V and J genes.

The sample comprised PBMCs. The origin of this receptor is a female donor in good health and CMV-seropositive.

CDR3 amino acids: CASSAGTGYEQYF. The DNA for the CDR3 is TGTGCCAGCAGCGCCGGGACAGGGTACGAGCAGTACTTC. V usage is TRBV11-3 and J usage is TRBJ2-7; 9 bases map to TRBD1. This CDR3 spans 13 amino acids. Losses at the gene ends were 5 bases for V and 4 bases for J; bases not matched to a gene: 3. Germline V gene sequence: CDR1 SGHNT, CDR2 YENEEA.